The present T cell receptor (beta chain) was sequenced within a study of blood T cells in healthy people across ages. The second PCR ran about 6 to 11 cycles with a sample-barcoded 5' primer and J-beta primers. TCRdb re-analysed the 5' RACE reads in MiXCR, keeping a single row per CDR3 protein. The table includes approximately 900,000 distinct CDR3 sequences, 25% to 35% detected once. The V segment lost 3 bases and the J segment 5 bases; nucleotides outside the gene matches: 7. CDR1 is SGHTA and CDR2 is FQGNSA in the germline V gene. CDR3 length: 16 residues. PBMCs numbering at least 6 million were isolated per sample. This sample was shared with a second study, whose subject was T cells of mothers and their children. Per that paper: Mother-child pairs who were related displayed a slightly higher overlap than unrelated pairs, a difference that was non-significant.

This chain uses TRBV7-2 with TRBJ2-2, with 9 bases matching TRBD2. The sequencing sample was made of blood. The receptor was isolated from a woman aged 40 to 50 in good health. CDR3 loop: CASSFDGTSLTGELFF. CDR3 DNA sequence: TGTGCCAGCAGCTTCGATGGGACTAGCCTTACCGGGGAGCTGTTTTTT.